One and the same sample provided the 14 T cell receptor beta chains below, sequenced in a study of shared clonotypes between healthy human individuals. Here immunoSEQ multiplex PCR was the method, and the copy in TCRdb shows in-frame clones only, minus some. The sample shows fewer than 3 million clones, 80% to 95% of them seen only once. Sequencing input: naive CD4+ T cells from PBMCs. Subset defined: CD45RA+ positively selected. The receptor set was obtained from a man between 18 and 35 years old in good health. Some clones in this sample may be carry-over from other donors' samples.

The V call is TRBV5-4, the J call TRBJ2-3; TRBD1 aligns across 9 bases. The CDR3 contains 16 residues. Trimming cost V 6 bases and J 1 base; bases outside gene matches: 9. The germline CDR1 and CDR2 sequences are SGHNT and YYREEE (reference sequence). CDR3 sequence: CASIPDWDRGTDTQYF. For the CDR3, the DNA is TGTGCCAGCATCCCGGATTGGGACAGGGGCACAGATACGCAGTATTTT.

The chain uses TRBV29-1 and TRBJ1-2; no clear D. V lost 3 bases, J lost 7 bases, and 12 bases lay in between. The CDR3 length is 12 residues. Germline lookup yields CDR1 SQVTM and CDR2 ANQGSEA. Here the CDR3 reads CSVERPGVGYTF. CDR3 DNA: TGCAGCGTTGAGAGACCGGGCGTTGGCTACACCTTC.

V is TRBV4-1 and J is TRBJ2-7; the D gene is possibly TRBD1 (6 bases). V lost 4 bases, J lost 2 bases, and 15 bases lay in between. CDR3 length equals 15 residues. Germline V gives CDR1 MGHRA, CDR2 YSYEKL. The CDR3 reads CASSLARTVTYEQYF. Here the CDR3 DNA reads TGCGCCAGCAGCCTTGCGCGGACAGTTACCTACGAGCAGTACTTC.

The chain employs TRBV9 and TRBJ2-1; 9 bases fit TRBD2. The length of the CDR3 is 14 residues. The germline CDR1 and CDR2 sequences are SGDLS and YYNGEE. Losses at the gene ends were 4 bases for V and 5 bases for J; bases not matched to a gene: 4. The CDR3 DNA is TGTGCCAGCAGCTACTTAGCGGGAGACAATGAGCAGTTCTTC. Translating it yields CASSYLAGDNEQFF.

This chain uses TRBV13 with TRBJ1-5; D unresolved. The V gene lost 2 bases and the J gene lost 2 bases, with 4 bases spanning the gap. Per the germline V gene, CDR1 is PRHDT and CDR2 is FYEKMQ (reference sequence). The CDR3 sequence is 13 residues long. This CDR3 reads CASSLYGNQPQHF. CDR3 nucleotide sequence: TGTGCCAGCAGCTTATATGGCAATCAGCCCCAGCATTTT.

The chain is built from TRBV4-3 and TRBJ2-3, with D possibly TRBD1 on 5 matching bases. Germline CDR1 is LGHNA and CDR2 is YSLEER. V lost 0 bases, J lost 7 bases, and 17 bases lay in between. The CDR3 is 16 residues long. Written as DNA, the CDR3 is TGCGCCAGCAGCCAAGAACGAGACCCCCTGGGGCATACGCAGTATTTT. It specifies CASSQERDPLGHTQYF.

The genes are TRBV15 and TRBJ2-4, with 10 positions matching TRBD2. The CDR3 length is 14 residues. V shed 2 bases, J shed 8 bases, and the junction held 3 bases outside the gene matches. The V gene's germline CDR1 is LNHNV and CDR2 YYDKDF (reference sequence). CDR3 bases: TGTGCCACCAGCAGACTAGCGGGAGAAGACATTCAGTACTTC. Its protein product is CATSRLAGEDIQYF.

The rearrangement uses TRBV10-3 and TRBJ2-5, with TRBD1 identical over 11 bases. The CDR3 loop spans 15 amino acids. Germline V gene lookup returns CDR1 ENHRY and CDR2 SYGVKD. With 6 bases clipped from V and 6 bases from J, the junction kept 9 bases outside the gene matches. CDR3 in DNA: TGTGCCATCAGCCCCGGGACAGGGGGTAGCAAGACCCAGTACTTC. Protein sequence: CAISPGTGGSKTQYF.

As concerns this clone: Other nucleotide sequences from this sample produce the same CDR3. The CDR3 loop is CASSLTREQYF. In nucleotides, the CDR3 is TGTGCCAGCAGCCTCACACGAGAGCAGTACTTC. V is TRBV28 and J is TRBJ2-7, with D uncertain. This CDR3 spans 11 amino acids. V shed 6 bases and J shed 7 bases, with 10 bases lying between them. The germline gives CDR1 MDHEN, CDR2 SYDVKM.

This clone was recorded only once. The chain is built from TRBV5-4 and TRBJ1-1; 7 bases are a match to TRBD1. The V gene end was trimmed by 0 bases and the J gene end by 2 bases; junction bases not matched to a gene: 4. The CDR3 is made up of 15 amino acids. Germline CDR1 and CDR2: SGHNT and YYREEE (reference sequence). The CDR3 bases are TGTGCCAGCAGCTTGGACGACAGGGCTAACACTGAAGCTTTCTTT. Translating it yields CASSLDDRANTEAFF.

V is TRBV7-8 and J is TRBJ2-1; maybe TRBD1 (6 bases). CDR1 is SGHVS and CDR2 is FQNEAQ in the germline V gene. V lost 5 bases, J lost 9 bases, and 23 bases lay in between. The CDR3 totals 16 residues. In DNA, the CDR3 is TGTGCCAGCAGCCCACCCCCGGGACACTCCGACAGTGAGCAGTTCTTC. Encoded protein: CASSPPPGHSDSEQFF.

The chain employs TRBV11-2 and TRBJ2-7, with D perhaps TRBD1 or TRBD2 (5 bases each). The V gene lost 10 bases and the J gene lost 2 bases, with 15 bases spanning the gap. Germline values: CDR1 SGHAT, CDR2 FQNNGV. CDR3 size: 13 residues. The CDR3, as DNA: TGTGCCACCCGCACGACAGCGGCCTACGAGCAGTACTTC. It encodes CATRTTAAYEQYF.

This clone was recorded a few times. V is TRBV18 and J is TRBJ1-4; D is uncertain. The CDR3 runs to 12 residues. The germline V gene encodes CDR1 KGHSH and CDR2 LQKENI. The germline V and J ends were trimmed by 5 bases and 10 bases, with 11 bases remaining between them. The CDR3 nucleotides are TGTGCCAGCTCAAGCGACGGTCTAAAACTGTTTTTT. Amino acids: CASSSDGLKLFF.

This clone has just one count. V and J are TRBV11-2 and TRBJ2-7; D remains ambiguous. Deletions cut 2 bases from V and 7 bases from J, with 12 bases between. CDR1 is SGHAT and CDR2 is FQNNGV in the germline V gene. The CDR3 spans 13 residues. Here the CDR3 DNA reads TGTGCCAGCAGCTTACGTGATCCAGGAGAGCAGTACTTC. Its protein product is CASSLRDPGEQYF. Together with reference TRBV11-2 and TRBJ2-7, the CDR3 gives the full variable domain: EAGVAQSPRYKIIEKRQSVAFWCNPISGHATLYWYQQILGQGPKLLIQFQNNGVVDDSQLPKDRFSAERLKGVDSTLKIQPAKLEDSAVYLCASSLRDPGEQYFGPGTRLTVT.